A single TCR beta chain is shown here with its context. Produced via immunoSEQ multiplex PCR; TCRdb's table is partial and in-frame only. The sample holds about 40,000 clones; approximately 85% are singletons and the top ten take about 1.2%. This sample is drawn from a study of T cell changes during pregnancy in multiple sclerosis. The clonotype originates from a female donor with multiple sclerosis, enrolled in a pregnancy study. The material sequenced was CD4+ T cells from peripheral blood mononuclear cells, taken before pregnancy.

CDR3 region: CASSRHNAGSEAFF. CDR3 in DNA: TGTGCCAGCAGCCGCCATAACGCAGGCAGTGAAGCTTTCTTT. J is TRBJ1-1 and V is TRBV7-9; no clear D gene. The CDR3 length is 14 residues. CDR1 and CDR2 (germline): SEHNR, FQNEAQ (reference sequence). Deletions cut 5 bases from V and 7 bases from J, with 17 bases between.